This TCR beta chain appears in the sequencing data of a study of blood T cells in healthy people across ages (dated by TCRdb to between 2014 and 2017). Regarding the research as a whole: Template switching captured roughly one uniquely barcoded TCR beta cDNA molecule per two T cells in model experiments. To avoid experimental bias, donors of different ages were distributed randomly across sequencing lanes. The study analyzed two additional independent replicas of 1 million unique cDNA reads from the same blood draw for two donors, one aged 18 to 29 and one aged 80 or older. The donors were divided into four age groups: young (average around 15 years), middle-aged (over 35), aged (approximately 64) and long-lived (82). To track age-related changes in TCR beta repertoire diversity, the study relied on deep sequencing normalized with unique cDNA molecular identifiers.

This clonotype has just a few counts. It has no known antigen specificity. Base qualities are not at hand, and no much larger clone is one base apart. The approximately 41 donors, aged 6 to 90 years, were systemically healthy Caucasian individuals from Russia. Each donor gave about 9.2 milliliters of peripheral blood, drawn into EDTA-treated Vacutainer tubes. Ficoll-Paque density-gradient centrifugation was used to isolate PBMCs, with at least 6 million per sample. Trizol reagent was used to extract total RNA from PBMCs, with at least 6 micrograms per sample. Naive CD45RAhigh/CD27high T cell percentages were measured by flow cytometry on a PBMC aliquot from every donor. Libraries were prepared through 5' RACE. Data came from an Illumina HiSeq 2500. The second PCR ran for roughly 6 to 11 cycles and used a J-beta primer mix along with a sample-barcoded 5' primer. Each TCR beta cDNA molecule received a unique molecular identifier from a template-switch 5' adaptor carrying 12 random nucleotides. Each sample yielded at least 2.5 million CDR3-containing paired-end reads. The Mint cDNA synthesis kit, primed by a TRBC-specific oligonucleotide, was used to synthesize first-strand cDNA from all RNA. After uracil-DNA glycosylase treatment, a first 18-cycle PCR used universal primers M1SS and BC2_uni_R on all cDNA. As for how the authors treated the data: For normalization, 1 million high-quality reads were randomly selected from each sample, with every read carrying a distinct molecular identifier. Instead of being binned into consensus sequences, reads that shared molecular identifiers were thrown out. CDR3 identification, clonotype clustering and error correction used MiTCR with a Q25 quality threshold and the strictest error-elimination algorithm. Lower-bound total TCR beta diversity was estimated with a nonparametric unseen species model using Euler transformation. TCRdb passed the public sequencing reads through fastp at Q25 and MiXCR, retaining productive beta sequences. Each CDR3 protein gets just one entry, which takes the most common genes and DNA from the rows behind it. TCRdb, rather than the study authors, made the V and J calls. The sample table shows about 570,000 distinct CDR3 sequences, and 27% are seen once. The ten largest account for less than 20% of the sample.

Overall study outcomes, separate from this receptor: Because donor CMV infection status was unknown, age-related changes in expanded clonotypes were potentially confounded. Observed TCR beta diversity correlated strongly with the percentage of naive T cells measured by flow cytometry. Observed TCR beta diversity per million T cells fell roughly linearly with age, and a significant reduction was already apparent by age about 38. Estimates of total diversity from one million sequenced T cells were regarded as lower bounds and underestimates. Compared with the aged group, the long-lived group had more naive CD4+ T cells, fewer expanded clones and increased TCR diversity, suggesting age selection. Bulk unsorted PBMC profiling prevented conclusive comparison of naive and antigen-experienced compartments.

V drops 4 bases and J drops 2 bases, leaving 15 bases in between. The cysteine opens and the phenylalanine closes a CDR3 of 15 amino acids. Only CDR3 DNA remains: 45 bases, in frame from the first base. CDR1 and CDR2 are read off the germline V gene as SGHTA and FQGNSA. The clonotype comes from a woman aged 65 to 85 in good health. The specimen was blood. The rearrangement joined TRBV7-2 to TRBJ2-7; TRBD1 might be the D gene, on 5 matching bases. The CDR3 reads CASSWGVRAPYEQYF. The nucleotide sequence reads as follows: TGTGCCAGCAGCTGGGGCGTTAGGGCCCCCTACGAGCAGTACTTC.